One sample yielded the 2 T cell receptor beta chains listed below, sequenced in a study of OX40 agonist ivuxolimab in advanced cancers. Method: immunoSEQ multiplex PCR; TCRdb's copy keeps in-frame clones and lacks some. This repertoire shows fewer than 95,000 clones, about 87% found once; its top ten account for 6% to 7.5%. Sequenced material: CD4+ or CD8+ T cells sorted from blood, taken in a trial of the OX40 agonist ivuxolimab. The receptors originated from an adult with an advanced solid tumor such as melanoma, head and neck, liver or kidney cancer.

This sequence joins TRBV30 and TRBJ2-7, with TRBD1 identical over 7 bases. Germline assignment: CDR1 GTSNPN and CDR2 SVGIG (reference sequence). V trimming: 3 bases; J trimming: 6 bases; junction bases outside the gene matches: 5. The CDR3 covers 12 residues. The CDR3 region is CAWRQGYREQYF. The CDR3 coding sequence is TGTGCCTGGAGACAGGGGTATCGCGAGCAGTACTTC.

The rearrangement links TRBV6-5 to TRBJ2-2; TRBD2 agrees at 8 bases. The length of the CDR3 is 16 residues. Losses at the gene ends were 4 bases for V and 4 bases for J; bases not matched to a gene: 8. Germline CDR1 reads MNHEY; CDR2 reads SVGAGI. CDR3 coding DNA: TGTGCCAGCAGTTTTAGCGGGGAGTCGGGCACCGGGGAGCTGTTTTTT. It encodes CASSFSGESGTGELFF.